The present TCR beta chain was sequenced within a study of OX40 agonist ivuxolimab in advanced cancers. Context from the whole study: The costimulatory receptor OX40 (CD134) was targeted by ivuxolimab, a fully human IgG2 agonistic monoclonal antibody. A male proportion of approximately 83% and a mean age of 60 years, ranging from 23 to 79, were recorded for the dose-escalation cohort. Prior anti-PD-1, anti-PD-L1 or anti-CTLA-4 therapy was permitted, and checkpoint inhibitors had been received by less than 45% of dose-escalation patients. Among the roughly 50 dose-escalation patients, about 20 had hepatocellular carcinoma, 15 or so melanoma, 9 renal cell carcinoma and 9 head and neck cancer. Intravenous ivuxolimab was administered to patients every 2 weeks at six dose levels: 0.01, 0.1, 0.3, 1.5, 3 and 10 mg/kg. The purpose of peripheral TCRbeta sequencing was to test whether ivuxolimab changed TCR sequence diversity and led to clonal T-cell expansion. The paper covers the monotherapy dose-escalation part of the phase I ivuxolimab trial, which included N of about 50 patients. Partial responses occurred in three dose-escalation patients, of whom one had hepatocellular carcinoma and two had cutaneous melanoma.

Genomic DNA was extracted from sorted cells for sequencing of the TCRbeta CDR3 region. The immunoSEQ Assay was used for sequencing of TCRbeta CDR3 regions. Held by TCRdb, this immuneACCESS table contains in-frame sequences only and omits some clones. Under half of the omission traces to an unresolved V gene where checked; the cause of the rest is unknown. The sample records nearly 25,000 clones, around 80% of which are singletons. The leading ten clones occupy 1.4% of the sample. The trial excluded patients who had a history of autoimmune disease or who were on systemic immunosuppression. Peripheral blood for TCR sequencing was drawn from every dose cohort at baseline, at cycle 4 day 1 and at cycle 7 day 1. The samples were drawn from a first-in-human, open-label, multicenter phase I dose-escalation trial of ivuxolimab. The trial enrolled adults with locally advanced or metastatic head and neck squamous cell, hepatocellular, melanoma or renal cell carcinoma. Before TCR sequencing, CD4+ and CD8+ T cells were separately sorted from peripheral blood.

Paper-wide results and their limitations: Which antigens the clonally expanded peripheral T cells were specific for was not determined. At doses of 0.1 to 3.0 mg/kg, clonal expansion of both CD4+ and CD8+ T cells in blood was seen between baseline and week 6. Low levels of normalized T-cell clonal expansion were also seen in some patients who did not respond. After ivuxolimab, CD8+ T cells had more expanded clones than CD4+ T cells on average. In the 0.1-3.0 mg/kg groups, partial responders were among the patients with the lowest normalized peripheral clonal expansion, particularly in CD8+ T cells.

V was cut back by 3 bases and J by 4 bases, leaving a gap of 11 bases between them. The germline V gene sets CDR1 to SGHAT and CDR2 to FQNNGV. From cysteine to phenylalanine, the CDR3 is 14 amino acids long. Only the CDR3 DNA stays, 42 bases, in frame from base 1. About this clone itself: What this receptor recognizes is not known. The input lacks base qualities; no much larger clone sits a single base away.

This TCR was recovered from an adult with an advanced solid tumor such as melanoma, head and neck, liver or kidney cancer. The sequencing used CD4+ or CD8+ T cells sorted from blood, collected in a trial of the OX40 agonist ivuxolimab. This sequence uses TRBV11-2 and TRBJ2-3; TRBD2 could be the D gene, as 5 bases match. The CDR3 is CASSLRVISDTQYF. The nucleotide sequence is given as TGTGCCAGCAGCTTGCGGGTGATCTCAGATACGCAGTATTTT.